The present entry profiles one TCR beta chain with its context. The V end lost 2 bases, the J end lost 3 bases, and 11 bases lay between the germline ends. The CDR3 covers 14 residues. Germline CDR1 SGHRS, CDR2 YFSETQ. The data are from a study of beta chain features in type 1 diabetes. Every participating donor gave one draw, a heparinised blood sample averaging approximately 120 mL. As every portion of the isolated RNA was reverse transcribed, the sequencing read expressed TCRB transcripts. Profiling relied on immunoSEQ multiplex PCR, and the TCRdb table lists in-frame clones only, not all of them. This sample carries about 230,000 clones, over 8.5% of them seen once, and the ten largest clones take 0.03% to 0.04%.

The V call is TRBV5-1, the J call TRBJ1-2; no clear D. The sequenced sample was naive CD4+ T cells from blood. The receptor comes from a woman in her late teens or twenties in good health. CDR3 in DNA: TGCGCCAGCAGCTTCATTCCCAGCGACTATGGCTACACCTTC. Translating it yields CASSFIPSDYGYTF.